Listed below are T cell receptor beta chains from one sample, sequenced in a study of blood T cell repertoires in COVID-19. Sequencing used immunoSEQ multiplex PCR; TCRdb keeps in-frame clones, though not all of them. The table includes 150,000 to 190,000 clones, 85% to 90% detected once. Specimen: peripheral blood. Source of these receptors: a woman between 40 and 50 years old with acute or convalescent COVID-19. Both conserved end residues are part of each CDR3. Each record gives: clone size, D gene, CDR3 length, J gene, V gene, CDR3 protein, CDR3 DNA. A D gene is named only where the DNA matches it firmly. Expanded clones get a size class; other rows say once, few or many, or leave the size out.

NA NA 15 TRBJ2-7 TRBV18 CASSQARGGAGEQYF TGTGCCAGCTCACAGGCAAGGGGGGGAGCGGGCGAGCAGTACTTC
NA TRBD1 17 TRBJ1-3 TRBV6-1 CASSEVDRGFSGNTIYF TGTGCCAGCAGTGAAGTGGACAGGGGGTTTTCTGGAAACACCATATATTTT
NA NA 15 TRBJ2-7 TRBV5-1 CASMVAGYGTYEQYF TGCGCCAGCATGGTCGCGGGGTACGGAACCTACGAGCAGTACTTC
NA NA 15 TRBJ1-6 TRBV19 CASSIERRWDSPLHF TGTGCCAGTAGTATAGAAAGGAGGTGGGATTCACCCCTCCACTTT
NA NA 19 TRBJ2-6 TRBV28 CASSLSRQVITSGANVLTF TGTGCCAGCAGTTTATCCCGACAGGTTATCACTTCTGGGGCCAACGTCCTGACTTTC
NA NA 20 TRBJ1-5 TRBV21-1 CASSKNGTGSFPKGNQPQHF TGTGCCAGCAGCAAAAACGGGACAGGGTCCTTTCCGAAGGGCAATCAGCCCCAGCATTTT
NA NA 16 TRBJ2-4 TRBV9 CASSVSGTLAKNIQYF TGTGCCAGCAGCGTATCCGGGACTCTAGCCAAAAACATTCAGTACTTC
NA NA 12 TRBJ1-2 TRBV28 CASSTQGYGYTF TGTGCCAGCAGTACCCAGGGATATGGCTACACCTTC
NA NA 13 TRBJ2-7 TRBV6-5 CASTMTGGYEQYF TGTGCCAGCACTATGACAGGAGGTTACGAGCAGTACTTC
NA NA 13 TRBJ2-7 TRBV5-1 CASSSDSVYEQYF TGCGCCAGCAGCTCGGACAGTGTCTACGAGCAGTACTTC
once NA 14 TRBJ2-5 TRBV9 CASSVVPDQETQYF TGTGCCAGCAGCGTAGTCCCAGACCAAGAGACCCAGTACTTC
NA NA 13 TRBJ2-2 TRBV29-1 CSVEDQNTGELFF TGCAGCGTTGAAGATCAAAACACCGGGGAGCTGTTTTTT
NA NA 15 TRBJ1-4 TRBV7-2 CASSLGAGFNEKLFF TGTGCCAGCAGCTTAGGGGCAGGGTTTAATGAAAAACTGTTTTTT
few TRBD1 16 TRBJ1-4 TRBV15 CATSSYAQGAFEKLFF TGTGCCACCAGCAGTTATGCTCAGGGGGCTTTTGAAAAACTGTTTTTT
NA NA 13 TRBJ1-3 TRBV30 CAWRQGPGNTIYF TGTGCCTGGCGGCAGGGTCCGGGAAACACCATATATTTT
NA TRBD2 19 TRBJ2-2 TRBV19 CASSRGRLVGLADTGELFF TGTGCCAGTAGTAGGGGTCGACTGGTGGGACTAGCTGACACCGGGGAGCTGTTTTTT
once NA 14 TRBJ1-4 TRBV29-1 CSVGYPGFREKLFF TGCAGCGTTGGTTATCCAGGGTTCCGGGAAAAACTGTTTTTT
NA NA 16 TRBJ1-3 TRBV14 CASSRLGPAGGNTIYF TGTGCCAGCAGCCGCCTCGGACCCGCGGGGGGAAACACCATATATTTT
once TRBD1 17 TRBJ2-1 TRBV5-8 CASSFPGQGTIYNEQFF TGTGCCAGCAGCTTCCCGGGACAGGGAACCATCTACAATGAGCAGTTCTTC
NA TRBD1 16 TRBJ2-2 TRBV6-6 CASLRPGQGGTGELFF TGTGCCAGCTTACGGCCGGGACAGGGAGGCACCGGGGAGCTGTTTTTT
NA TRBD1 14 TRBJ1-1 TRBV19 CASSIFGQGGEAFF TGTGCCAGTAGTATCTTCGGACAGGGGGGCGAAGCTTTCTTT
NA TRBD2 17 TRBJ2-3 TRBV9 CASSEALAGGTTDTQYF TGTGCCAGCAGCGAAGCACTAGCGGGGGGGACCACAGATACGCAGTATTTT
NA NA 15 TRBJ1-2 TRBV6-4 CASSDGHSGTYGYTF TGTGCCAGCAGTGATGGTCACTCAGGAACCTATGGCTACACCTTC
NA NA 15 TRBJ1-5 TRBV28 CASSLIQGSNQPQHF TGTGCCAGCAGTTTAATCCAGGGAAGCAATCAGCCCCAGCATTTT
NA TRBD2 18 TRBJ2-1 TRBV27 CASIREPGPSGRYNEQFF TGTGCCAGTATCAGAGAACCGGGACCCTCCGGGAGGTACAATGAGCAGTTCTTC
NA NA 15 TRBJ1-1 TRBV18 CASSQNGGESAEAFF TGTGCCAGCTCGCAAAACGGGGGGGAGAGCGCTGAAGCTTTCTTT
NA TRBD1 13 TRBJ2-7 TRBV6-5 CASRADRGHEQYF TGTGCCAGCAGGGCCGACAGGGGGCATGAGCAGTACTTC
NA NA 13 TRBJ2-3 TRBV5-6 CASSLLTTQAQYF TGTGCCAGCAGCTTACTTACCACCCAAGCGCAGTATTTT
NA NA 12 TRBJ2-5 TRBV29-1 CSVEDSTETQYF TGCAGCGTTGAAGATAGTACAGAGACCCAGTACTTC
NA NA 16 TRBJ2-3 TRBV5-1 CASSLELRVGTDTQYF TGCGCCAGCAGCTTGGAGTTGAGGGTGGGCACAGATACGCAGTATTTT
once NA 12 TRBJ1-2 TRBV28 CASSTQGYGYTF TGTGCCAGCAGCACCCAGGGCTATGGCTACACCTTC
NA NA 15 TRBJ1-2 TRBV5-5 CASSLSQVDYYGYTF TGTGCCAGCAGCTTGTCCCAGGTCGATTACTATGGCTACACCTTC
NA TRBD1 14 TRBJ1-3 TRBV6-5 CAGEDRDSGNTIYF TGTGCCGGGGAAGACCGGGACAGTGGAAACACCATATATTTT
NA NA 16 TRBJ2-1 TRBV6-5 CASSYLQTSSYNEQFF TGTGCCAGCAGTTACCTCCAGACTAGCTCCTACAATGAGCAGTTCTTC
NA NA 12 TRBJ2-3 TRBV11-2 CASSAVALTQYF TGTGCCAGCAGCGCAGTAGCTCTTACGCAGTATTTT
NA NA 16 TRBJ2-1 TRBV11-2 CASSLVRGAVRDEQFF TGTGCCAGCAGCTTGGTTCGAGGCGCTGTTCGCGATGAGCAGTTCTTC
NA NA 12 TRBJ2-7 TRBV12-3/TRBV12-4 CASSLGGGGQYF TGTGCCAGCAGTTTAGGTGGGGGCGGGCAGTACTTC
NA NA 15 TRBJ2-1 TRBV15 CATSKNAGGDNEQFF TGTGCCACCAGTAAGAACGCCGGGGGTGACAATGAGCAGTTCTTC
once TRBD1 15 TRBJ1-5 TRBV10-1 CASSNGDRDYQPQHF TGCGCCAGCAGTAACGGCGACAGGGACTATCAGCCCCAGCATTTT
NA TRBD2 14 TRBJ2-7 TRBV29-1 CSVAAAGERYEQYF TGCAGCGTTGCGGCAGCGGGGGAAAGGTACGAGCAGTACTTC
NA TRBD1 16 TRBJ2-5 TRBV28 CASSSPTGAPTETQYF TGTGCCAGCAGTTCGCCTACAGGGGCCCCAACCGAGACCCAGTACTTC